This is a list of T cell receptor beta chains from one sample in a study of siplizumab effects on memory and regulatory T cells. Clones were read by immunoSEQ multiplex PCR, and TCRdb kept only the in-frame ones, dropping some. The table includes 70,000 or so clones, over 70% detected once. The specimen was Tregs sorted from blood. The origin of the receptors is a human donor in good health. Both conserved end residues are part of each CDR3. The order of the fields is CDR3 protein, CDR3 DNA, D gene, V gene, clone size, J gene. The D gene is left open where the match is weak. Rows may omit the clone size; those that give it use once, few, many or a size class.

CDR3aa: CAIRGGNQETQYF
CDR3nt: TGTGCCATCAGGGGGGGCAACCAAGAGACCCAGTACTTC
d_gene: NA
v_gene: TRBV10-3
abundance: NA
j_gene: TRBJ2-5

CDR3aa: CASSPVRDSNQPQHF
CDR3nt: TGTGCCAGCAGTCCGGTCCGGGACAGCAATCAGCCCCAGCATTTT
d_gene: NA
v_gene: TRBV27
abundance: NA
j_gene: TRBJ1-5

CDR3aa: CSANRPYGYTF
CDR3nt: TGCAGTGCTAACAGGCCCTATGGCTACACCTTC
d_gene: NA
v_gene: TRBV20-1
abundance: NA
j_gene: TRBJ1-2

CDR3aa: CASSFPSGRSRSSYNEQFF
CDR3nt: TGTGCCAGCAGTTTTCCTAGCGGGAGGTCCCGGAGCTCCTACAATGAGCAGTTCTTC
d_gene: TRBD2
v_gene: TRBV28
abundance: NA
j_gene: TRBJ2-1

CDR3aa: CASSAGRPSTGNTIYF
CDR3nt: TGTGCCAGCAGCGCGGGACGCCCCAGTACTGGAAACACCATATATTTT
d_gene: NA
v_gene: TRBV9
abundance: NA
j_gene: TRBJ1-3

CDR3aa: CSVENEPLASYTF
CDR3nt: TGCAGCGTTGAAAATGAGCCCCTGGCTAGCTACACCTTC
d_gene: NA
v_gene: TRBV29-1
abundance: NA
j_gene: TRBJ1-2

CDR3aa: CASSLVRGETGELFF
CDR3nt: TGCGCCAGCAGCTTGGTACGTGGGGAGACCGGGGAGCTGTTTTTT
d_gene: NA
v_gene: TRBV5-1
abundance: NA
j_gene: TRBJ2-2

CDR3aa: CASSYSGIYNEQFF
CDR3nt: TGTGCCAGCAGTTATAGCGGGATCTACAATGAGCAGTTCTTC
d_gene: TRBD2
v_gene: TRBV28
abundance: NA
j_gene: TRBJ2-1

CDR3aa: CASSYQGFGTEAFF
CDR3nt: TGTGCCAGCAGTTACCAGGGATTTGGCACTGAAGCTTTCTTT
d_gene: NA
v_gene: TRBV6-6
abundance: NA
j_gene: TRBJ1-1

CDR3aa: CAWINGRGLWNEQFF
CDR3nt: TGTGCCTGGATCAACGGCAGGGGGCTTTGGAATGAGCAGTTCTTC
d_gene: TRBD1
v_gene: TRBV30
abundance: NA
j_gene: TRBJ2-1

CDR3aa: CASTRQVNTEAFF
CDR3nt: TGTGCCAGTACCAGACAGGTGAACACTGAAGCTTTCTTT
d_gene: NA
v_gene: TRBV19
abundance: NA
j_gene: TRBJ1-1

CDR3aa: CASSPYRSSGNTIYF
CDR3nt: TGTGCCAGCAGCCCCTACCGAAGCTCTGGAAACACCATATATTTT
d_gene: NA
v_gene: TRBV6-1
abundance: NA
j_gene: TRBJ1-3

CDR3aa: CASSNSLGDTEAFF
CDR3nt: TGTGCCAGCAGTAACTCATTGGGCGACACTGAAGCTTTCTTT
d_gene: NA
v_gene: TRBV6-6
abundance: NA
j_gene: TRBJ1-1

CDR3aa: CASSRQETQYF
CDR3nt: TGTGCCAGCAGTAGACAAGAGACCCAGTACTTC
d_gene: NA
v_gene: TRBV2
abundance: NA
j_gene: TRBJ2-5

CDR3aa: CASSRDIGYGYTF
CDR3nt: TGTGCCAGCAGCAGAGACATTGGCTATGGCTACACCTTC
d_gene: NA
v_gene: TRBV21-1
abundance: NA
j_gene: TRBJ1-2

CDR3aa: CASSIPYTNYGYTF
CDR3nt: TGTGCCAGCAGTATCCCTTATACCAACTATGGCTACACCTTC
d_gene: NA
v_gene: TRBV28
abundance: once
j_gene: TRBJ1-2

CDR3aa: CASSYSINRAYEQYF
CDR3nt: TGTGCCAGCAGTTACTCGATTAACCGCGCCTACGAGCAGTACTTC
d_gene: NA
v_gene: TRBV6-5
abundance: few
j_gene: TRBJ2-7

CDR3aa: CSAGGREENTEAFF
CDR3nt: TGCAGCGCGGGGGGCAGGGAAGAGAACACTGAAGCTTTCTTT
d_gene: NA
v_gene: TRBV29-1
abundance: once
j_gene: TRBJ1-1

CDR3aa: CASSRWIGQGTGELFF
CDR3nt: TGTGCCAGCAGCCGTTGGATAGGACAGGGCACCGGGGAGCTGTTTTTT
d_gene: TRBD1
v_gene: TRBV7-9
abundance: NA
j_gene: TRBJ2-2

CDR3aa: CASRPRGRGGNQPQHF
CDR3nt: TGTGCCAGCAGACCCAGGGGGCGGGGGGGCAATCAGCCCCAGCATTTT
d_gene: TRBD1
v_gene: TRBV6-6
abundance: NA
j_gene: TRBJ1-5

CDR3aa: CASSQDHRRGKNIQYF
CDR3nt: TGCGCCAGCAGCCAAGATCATCGGAGAGGCAAAAACATTCAGTACTTC
d_gene: NA
v_gene: TRBV4-1
abundance: NA
j_gene: TRBJ2-4

CDR3aa: CAISGLAGDNEQFF
CDR3nt: TGTGCCATCAGTGGACTAGCGGGAGACAATGAGCAGTTCTTC
d_gene: TRBD2
v_gene: TRBV10-3
abundance: once
j_gene: TRBJ2-1